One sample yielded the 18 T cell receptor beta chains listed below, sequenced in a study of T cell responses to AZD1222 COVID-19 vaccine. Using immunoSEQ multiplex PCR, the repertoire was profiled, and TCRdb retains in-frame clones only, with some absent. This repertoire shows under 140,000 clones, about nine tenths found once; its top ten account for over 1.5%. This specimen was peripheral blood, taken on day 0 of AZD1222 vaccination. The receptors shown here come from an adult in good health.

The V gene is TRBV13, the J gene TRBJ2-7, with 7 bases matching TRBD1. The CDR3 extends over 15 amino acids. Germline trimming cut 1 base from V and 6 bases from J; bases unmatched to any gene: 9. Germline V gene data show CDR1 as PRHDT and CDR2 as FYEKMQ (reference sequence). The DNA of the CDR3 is TGTGCCAGCAGCTTAGTTTATGAGGGGGCGGGCGAGCAGTACTTC. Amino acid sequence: CASSLVYEGAGEQYF.

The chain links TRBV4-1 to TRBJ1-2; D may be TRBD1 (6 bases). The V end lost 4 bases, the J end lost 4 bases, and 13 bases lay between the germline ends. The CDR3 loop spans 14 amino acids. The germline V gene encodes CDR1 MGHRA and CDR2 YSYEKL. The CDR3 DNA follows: TGCGCCAGCAGCCCCCAGGACAGTACCTATGGCTACACCTTC. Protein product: CASSPQDSTYGYTF.

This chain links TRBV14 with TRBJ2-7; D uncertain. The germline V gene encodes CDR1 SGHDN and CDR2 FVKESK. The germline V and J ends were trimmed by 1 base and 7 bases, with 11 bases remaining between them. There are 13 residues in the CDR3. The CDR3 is CASSQVALGEQYF. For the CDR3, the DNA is TGTGCCAGCAGCCAAGTAGCCCTCGGTGAGCAGTACTTC.

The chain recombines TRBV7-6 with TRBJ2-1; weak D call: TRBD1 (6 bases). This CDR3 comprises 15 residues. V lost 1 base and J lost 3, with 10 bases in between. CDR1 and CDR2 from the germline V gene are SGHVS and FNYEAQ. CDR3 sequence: CASSLDTGLYNEQFF. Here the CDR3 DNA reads TGTGCCAGCAGCTTAGATACAGGGCTCTACAATGAGCAGTTCTTC.

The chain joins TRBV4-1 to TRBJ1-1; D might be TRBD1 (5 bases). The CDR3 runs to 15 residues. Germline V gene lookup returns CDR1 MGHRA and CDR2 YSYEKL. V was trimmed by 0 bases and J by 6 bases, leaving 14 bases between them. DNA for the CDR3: TGCGCCAGCAGCCAAGATCTGGGCCCAGGGTCTGAAGCTTTCTTT. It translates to CASSQDLGPGSEAFF.

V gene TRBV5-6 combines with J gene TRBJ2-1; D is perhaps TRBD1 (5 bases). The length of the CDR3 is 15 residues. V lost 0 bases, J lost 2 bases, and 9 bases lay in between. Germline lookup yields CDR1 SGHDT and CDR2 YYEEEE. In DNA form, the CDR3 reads TGTGCCAGCAGCTTGGGAGACAGAGCCTACAATGAGCAGTTCTTC. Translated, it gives CASSLGDRAYNEQFF.

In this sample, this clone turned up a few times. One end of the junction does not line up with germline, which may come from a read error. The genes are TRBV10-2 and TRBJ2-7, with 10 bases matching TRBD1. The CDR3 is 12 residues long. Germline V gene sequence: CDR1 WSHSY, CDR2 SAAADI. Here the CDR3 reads CASNNNRDRGFF. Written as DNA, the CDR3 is TGCGCCAGCAATAATAACCGGGACAGGGGTTTCTTC.

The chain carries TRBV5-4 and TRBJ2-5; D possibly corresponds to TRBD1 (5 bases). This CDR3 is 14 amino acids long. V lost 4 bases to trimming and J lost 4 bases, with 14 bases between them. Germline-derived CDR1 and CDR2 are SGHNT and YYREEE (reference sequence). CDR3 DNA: TGTGCCAGCAGCGCCCAGGGTCGAGGAGAGACCCAGTACTTC. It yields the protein CASSAQGRGETQYF.

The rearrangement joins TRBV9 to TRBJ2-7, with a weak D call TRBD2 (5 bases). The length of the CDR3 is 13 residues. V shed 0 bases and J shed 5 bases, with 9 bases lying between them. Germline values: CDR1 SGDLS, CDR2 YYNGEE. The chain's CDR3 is CASSVGTGNEQYF. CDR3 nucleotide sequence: TGTGCCAGCAGCGTAGGGACGGGGAACGAGCAGTACTTC. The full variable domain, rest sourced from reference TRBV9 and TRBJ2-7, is DSGVTQTPKHLITATGQRVTLRCSPRSGDLSVYWYQQSLDQGLQFLIQYYNGEERAKGNILERFSAQQFPDLHSELNLSSLELGDSALYFCASSVGTGNEQYFGPGTRLTVT.

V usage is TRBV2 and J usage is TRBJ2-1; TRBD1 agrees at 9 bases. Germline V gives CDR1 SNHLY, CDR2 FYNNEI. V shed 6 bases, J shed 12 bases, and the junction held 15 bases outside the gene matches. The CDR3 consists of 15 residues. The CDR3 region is CASRYRDRDSEGQFF. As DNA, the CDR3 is TGTGCCAGCAGGTACCGGGACAGGGATTCGGAGGGGCAGTTCTTC.

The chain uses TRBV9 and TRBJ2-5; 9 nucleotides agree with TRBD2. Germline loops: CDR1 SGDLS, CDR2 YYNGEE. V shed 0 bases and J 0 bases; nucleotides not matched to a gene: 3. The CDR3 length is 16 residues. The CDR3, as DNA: TGTGCCAGCAGCGTAGACAGCGGGAGGTACCAAGAGACCCAGTACTTC. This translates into CASSVDSGRYQETQYF.

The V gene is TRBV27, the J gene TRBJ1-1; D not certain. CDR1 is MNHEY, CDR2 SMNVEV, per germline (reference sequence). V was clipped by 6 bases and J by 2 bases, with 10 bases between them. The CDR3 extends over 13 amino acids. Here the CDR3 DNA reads TGTGCCAGCAGGAAAGAAGATAACACTGAAGCTTTCTTT. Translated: CASRKEDNTEAFF.

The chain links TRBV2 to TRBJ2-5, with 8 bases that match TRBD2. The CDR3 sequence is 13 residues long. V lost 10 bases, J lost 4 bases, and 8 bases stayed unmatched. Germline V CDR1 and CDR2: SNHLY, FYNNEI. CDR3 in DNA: TGTGCCATCACGTGGACTAGCCGAGAGACCCAGTACTTC. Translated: CAITWTSRETQYF.

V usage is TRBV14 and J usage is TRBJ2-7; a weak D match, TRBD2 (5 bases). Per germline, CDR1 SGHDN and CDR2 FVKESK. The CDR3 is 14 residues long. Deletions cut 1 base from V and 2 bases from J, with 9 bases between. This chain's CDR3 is CASSQGPSPYEQYF. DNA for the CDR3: TGTGCCAGCAGCCAAGGGCCTAGCCCCTACGAGCAGTACTTC.

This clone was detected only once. This CDR3 is CASSTSGTSGTDTQYF. CDR3 DNA sequence: TGTGCCAGCAGCACTTCCGGGACTAGCGGCACAGATACGCAGTATTTT. The chain is built from TRBV11-3 and TRBJ2-3, with TRBD2 matching over 10 bases. Germline CDR1 SGHNT, CDR2 YENEEA. There are 16 residues in the CDR3. V was pared by 5 bases and J by 1 base, with 6 bases of the junction left unmatched.

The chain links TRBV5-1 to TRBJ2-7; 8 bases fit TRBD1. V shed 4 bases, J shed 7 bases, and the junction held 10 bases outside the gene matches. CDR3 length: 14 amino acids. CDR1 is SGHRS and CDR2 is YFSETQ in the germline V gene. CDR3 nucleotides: TGCGCCAGCAGCCTCGGACAGGGATTGGGGGAGCAGTACTTC. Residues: CASSLGQGLGEQYF.

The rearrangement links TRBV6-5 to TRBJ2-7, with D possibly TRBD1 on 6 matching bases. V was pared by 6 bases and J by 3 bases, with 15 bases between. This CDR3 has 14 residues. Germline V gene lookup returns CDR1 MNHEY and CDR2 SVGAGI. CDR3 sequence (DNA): TGTGCCAGCAGAAAACAGGGAAGCAACTACGAGCAGTACTTC. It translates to CASRKQGSNYEQYF.

As DNA, the CDR3 is TGCGCCAGCAGTGAGTCGAGTATCACTGAAGCTTTCTTT. It codes for CASSESSITEAFF. J is TRBJ1-1 and V is TRBV10-1; D uncertain. The V gene lost 0 bases and the J gene lost 4 bases, with 6 bases spanning the gap. Germline CDR1 reads WNHNN; CDR2 reads SYGVQD (reference sequence). The CDR3 covers 13 residues.